This record looks at one T cell receptor (beta chain) sequence and its context. Its antigen remains unidentified. No much larger clonotype is one base removed from it; base qualities were not supplied. The CDR3 regions of human TCRbeta chains were analyzed by immunosequencing. The authors processed their data as follows. Repertoire TCRs were checked for matches against a reference library of SARS-CoV-2-specific TCRs that had been generated using the MIRA antigen-specificity platform. Breadth was defined as the fraction of unique TCRs that were SARS-CoV-2-associated, and depth was defined as the fraction of total T cells that were SARS-CoV-2-associated. Each spike-specific TCR was assigned to its reactive spike region and to a CD4 or CD8 class using the MIRA data. Log10-transformed breadth and depth values were compared by one-way ANOVA with Sidak's multiple comparisons tests. The source is immuneACCESS, and TCRdb retained only in-frame sequences with V and J called. Part of the clones is not carried over; for the studies checked, unresolved V genes explain less than half of this, and the remainder is unexplained. V, J and clone size are taken as reported in that table, and D and trimming were inferred from the DNA itself. The sample profile shows around 180,000 clones; 88% of them were found once. The biggest ten clones account for roughly 26% of the sample.

The time point label, as the study defines it: about 28 days (+/-7) after the second vaccine dose. AZD1222 recipients whose second dose came at about 4 weeks and those whose second dose came at about 12 weeks were combined into one group, since spike-specific TCR depth and breadth did not differ between the two schedules. Samples from vaccinated people were obtained from the UK trials COV001 and COV002, which included a single-blind randomized controlled phase 2/3 trial of AZD1222 (ChAdOx1 nCoV-19) in healthy adults. For TCRbeta chain sequencing, PBMC samples were collected from trial participants at day 0 and at day 28 after the second dose. The sample originates from a study of T cell responses to AZD1222 COVID-19 vaccine (dated by TCRdb to about 2021). Describing the broader study: A total of 230 or so trial participants underwent TCR sequencing, of whom some 210 received two doses of AZD1222 and some 25 received two doses of the MenACWY control vaccine. Enrollment into the trials was organized by age into subgroups of 18-55, 56-69 and 70-plus years, and those subgroups contained approximately 160, 26 and 62 TCR-sequenced participants, respectively.

What the work shows at the level of the full study, not this receptor alone: Participants were mostly white British, with more females than males. The authors suggested clonal diversity may have been underestimated. The 56-69-year group was small, and its depth increase did not reach significance, likely because of low power. No day 14 peak-response samples were available, so repertoires were characterized only after the peak T cell response. The whole spike protein was spanned by vaccine-associated CD4 TCRs, and dominant responses were seen in regions 160-218 and 743-854. Conclusions about previously exposed vaccinees are limited, since just 5 to 7 AZD1222 recipients were seropositive for SARS-CoV-2 at baseline. Reportedly, almost half of the unique spike-specific TCRs recognized epitopes lying outside the regions that are mutated in the B.1.351 and B.1.1.7 variants. After two AZD1222 doses, spike-specific TCR breadth and depth were significantly higher than at day 0 and than in MenACWY recipients.

The sequence derives from an adult who received the AZD1222 COVID-19 vaccine. Sequenced material: peripheral blood, taken 28 days after the second AZD1222 dose.

The DNA sequence reads TGTGCCTGGTTTAGGGCTTCTGACTATGGCTACACCTTC. Translated, it gives CAWFRASDYGYTF. Here the chain combines TRBV30 and TRBJ1-2, with the D gene too uncertain to name. Deletion took 5 bases off V and 3 bases off J, with a span of 13 bases between the germline ends. For CDR1 and CDR2, the germline V gene (reference sequence) lists GTSNPN and SVGIG. The CDR3 measures 13 amino acids from cysteine to phenylalanine. Of the read, only the CDR3 DNA is kept; its 39 bases are in frame from base 1.